One T cell receptor (beta chain) is described in this entry. What it recognizes is unknown. For each subset, genomic DNA was distributed in equal portions over several immunoSEQ plates. Some clones are missing from TCRdb's copy, which holds only in-frame ones; the method was immunoSEQ multiplex PCR. The profile shows under 350,000 clones, about nine tenths of them singletons. The entry originates in a study of shared clonotypes between healthy human individuals. Regarding the study as a whole: It was observed that 5% to 6.5% of naive CD4 clonotypes were shared across a few donors. The genetic and exposure-history diversity represented was limited by few donors. Among donors, sharing of clonotypes was expected to be affected by sequencing depth.

The sequencing input was memory CD8+ T cells sorted from blood. Documented subset: CD45RO+ cells pooled with CCR7-negative TemRA cells. This TCR came from a man aged 18-30 years in good health.

The CDR3 nucleotides read TGTGCCAGCAGAAGCGGGGAGACCCAGTACTTC. Its protein product is CASRSGETQYF. The V call is TRBV6-5, the J call TRBJ2-5, with D tentatively TRBD2 (6 bases). V was trimmed by 6 bases and J by 5 bases, leaving 7 bases between them. The CDR3 has 11 residues. Germline-derived CDR1 and CDR2 are MNHEY and SVGAGI.